This T cell receptor beta chain was sequenced during a study of beta chain features in type 1 diabetes. Looking at the study overall: Patients and healthy donors were similar in age, gender and cell yields. The number of sorted cells examined across all samples was around 98 million. Study outcomes and limitations: Moderate but significant shortening of TCRB CDR3s was recorded in all four CD4+ subsets from Type 1 diabetes patients.

Each donor gave one heparinised blood draw averaging around 120 mL. Expressed TCRB transcripts were sequenced because the entire RNA isolate underwent reverse transcription. Deep immunoSEQ sequencing covered naive, central memory and regulatory T cell samples. Profiling relied on immunoSEQ multiplex PCR, and the TCRdb table lists in-frame clones only, not all of them. Among 310,000 or so clones, approximately 16% were seen once, and the ten largest hold less than 0.02%. J gave up 4 bases and V 2 bases, and 6 bases lay outside the gene matches. CDR3 length equals 15 residues. CDR1 is MNHEY and CDR2 is SVGAGI in the germline V gene. With respect to this clone: Antigen specificity is unknown.

The rearrangement uses TRBV6-5 and TRBJ1-1; 8 nucleotides line up with TRBD1. The receptor was derived from a man aged 18 to 30 with type 1 diabetes. Input material: naive CD4+ T cells from blood. The CDR3 region has the DNA TGTGCCAGCAGTTACGCTAATACAGGGGGCACTGAAGCTTTCTTT. Amino acids: CASSYANTGGTEAFF.